Here is one TCR beta chain with its context. Per the original methods: The assay estimated nucleated cells by amplifying reference gene primers. The data were produced by immunoSEQ multiplex PCR, yet TCRdb's version contains in-frame clones alone and is incomplete. That table supplies the V and J calls and clone size; D and trimming were determined from the DNA. The table lists 250,000 to 350,000 clones, around nine tenths of them singletons. The data stem from a study of blood T cell repertoires in COVID-19. In the study overall: T cells, B-cell-depleted T cells, or PBMCs supplied cDNA or gDNA.

Trimming removed 3 bases from V and 2 bases from J, with 10 bases in between. This CDR3 contains 14 residues. The germline V gene has CDR1 SNHLY and CDR2 FYNNEI. The source is a woman aged 25 to 45 with COVID-19, enrolled during active disease. The chain employs TRBV2 and TRBJ1-2, with D possibly matching TRBD1 (5 bases). The sequenced sample consisted of peripheral blood. As DNA, the CDR3 is TGTGCCAGCAGTGAGGACACGGCGAACTATGGCTACACCTTC. Translating gives CASSEDTANYGYTF.